This T cell receptor beta chain was recorded in a study of type 1 and type 2 diabetes patients. Study at large: Across the study, some 20 million paired-end reads were produced.

The germline CDR1 and CDR2 sequences are SGHVS and FNYEAQ. The CDR3 is 16 amino acids. Trimming shortened V by 1 base and J by 0 bases, and 9 bases separated the two germline ends. Genomic DNA was the PCR template. Amplification of the beta chain CDR3 used 30 forward and 13 reverse multiplex primers. TCRdb independently ran MiXCR on the multiplex PCR reads; one entry per CDR3 protein. This table holds a few hundred thousand distinct CDR3 sequences, around 47% found once. This sequence originates from a man between 18 and 29 years old with type 2 diabetes. The sequenced sample was peripheral blood mononuclear cells (PBMCs). The chain carries TRBV7-6 and TRBJ2-2; tentative D call: TRBD1 (6 bases). The CDR3 here is CASSLDRTANTGELFF. DNA of the CDR3: TGTGCCAGCAGCTTAGATCGGACAGCGAACACCGGGGAGCTGTTTTTT.